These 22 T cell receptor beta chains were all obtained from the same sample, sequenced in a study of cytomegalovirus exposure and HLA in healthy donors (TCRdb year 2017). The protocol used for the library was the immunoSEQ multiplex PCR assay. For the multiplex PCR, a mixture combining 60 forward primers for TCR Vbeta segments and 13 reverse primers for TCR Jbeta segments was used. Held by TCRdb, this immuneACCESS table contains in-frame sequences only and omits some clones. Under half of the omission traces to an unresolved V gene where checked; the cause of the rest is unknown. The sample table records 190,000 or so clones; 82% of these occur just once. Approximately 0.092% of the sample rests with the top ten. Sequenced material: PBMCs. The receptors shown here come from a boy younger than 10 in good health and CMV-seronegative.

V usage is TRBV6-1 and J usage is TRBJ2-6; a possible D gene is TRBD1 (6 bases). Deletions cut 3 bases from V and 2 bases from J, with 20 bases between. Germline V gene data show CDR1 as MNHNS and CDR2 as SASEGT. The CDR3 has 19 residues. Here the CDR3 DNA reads TGTGCCAGCAGTGAGAGACAGGTCCGACACTCAACTGGGGCCAACGTCCTGACTTTC. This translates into CASSERQVRHSTGANVLTF.

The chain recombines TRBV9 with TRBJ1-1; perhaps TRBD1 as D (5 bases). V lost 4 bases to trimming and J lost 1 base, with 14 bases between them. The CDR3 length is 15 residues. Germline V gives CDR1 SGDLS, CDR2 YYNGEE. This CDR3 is CASSPHGGANTEAFF. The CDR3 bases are TGTGCCAGCAGCCCCCACGGGGGTGCGAACACTGAAGCTTTCTTT. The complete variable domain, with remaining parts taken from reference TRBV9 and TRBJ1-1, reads DSGVTQTPKHLITATGQRVTLRCSPRSGDLSVYWYQQSLDQGLQFLIQYYNGEERAKGNILERFSAQQFPDLHSELNLSSLELGDSALYFCASSPHGGANTEAFFGQGTRLTVV.

The CDR3 here is CASSRRTGDTDTQYF. The CDR3 DNA follows: TGCGCCAGCAGCCGTCGGACAGGTGACACAGATACGCAGTATTTT. The rearrangement uses TRBV5-1 and TRBJ2-3; 7 nucleotides line up with TRBD1. In germline, CDR1 is SGHRS, CDR2 YFSETQ. The CDR3 loop spans 15 amino acids. The V segment lost 4 bases and the J segment 2 bases; nucleotides outside the gene matches: 7.

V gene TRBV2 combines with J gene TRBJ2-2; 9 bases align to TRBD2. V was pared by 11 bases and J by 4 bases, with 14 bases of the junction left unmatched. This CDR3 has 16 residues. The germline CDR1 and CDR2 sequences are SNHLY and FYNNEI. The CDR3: CAAAPSGTPTTGELFF. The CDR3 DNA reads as TGTGCCGCCGCCCCTAGCGGGACCCCTACCACCGGGGAGCTGTTTTTT.

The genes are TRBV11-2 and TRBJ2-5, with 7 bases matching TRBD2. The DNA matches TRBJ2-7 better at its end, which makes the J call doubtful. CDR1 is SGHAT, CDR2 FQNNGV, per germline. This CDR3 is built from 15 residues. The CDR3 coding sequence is TGTGCCAGCAGTTCCACGACTAGCAGCACCTACGAGCAGTACTTC. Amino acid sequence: CASSSTTSSTYEQYF.

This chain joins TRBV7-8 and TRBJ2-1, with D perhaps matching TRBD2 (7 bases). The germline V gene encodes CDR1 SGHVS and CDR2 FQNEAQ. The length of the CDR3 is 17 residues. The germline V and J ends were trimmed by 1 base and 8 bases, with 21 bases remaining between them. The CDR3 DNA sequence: TGTGCCAGCAGCTTAGGTTGGGGATGGGGGGGCTCCCATGAGCAGTTCTTC. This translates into CASSLGWGWGGSHEQFF.

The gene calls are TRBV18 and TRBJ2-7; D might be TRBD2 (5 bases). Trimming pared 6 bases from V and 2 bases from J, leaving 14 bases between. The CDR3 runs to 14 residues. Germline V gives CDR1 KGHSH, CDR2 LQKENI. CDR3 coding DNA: TGTGCCAGCTCCCCTGGCAGCGGTCCCTACGAGCAGTACTTC. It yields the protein CASSPGSGPYEQYF.

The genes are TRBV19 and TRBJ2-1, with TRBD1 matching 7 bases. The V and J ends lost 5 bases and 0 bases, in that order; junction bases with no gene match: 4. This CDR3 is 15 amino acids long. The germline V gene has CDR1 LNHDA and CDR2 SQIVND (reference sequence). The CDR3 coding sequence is TGTGCCAGTAGTGGGACAGTGAACTCCTACAATGAGCAGTTCTTC. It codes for CASSGTVNSYNEQFF.

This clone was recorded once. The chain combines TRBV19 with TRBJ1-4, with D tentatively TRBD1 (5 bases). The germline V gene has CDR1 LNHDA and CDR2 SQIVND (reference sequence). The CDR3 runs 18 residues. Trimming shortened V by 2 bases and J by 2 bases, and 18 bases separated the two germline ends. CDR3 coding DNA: TGTGCCAGTAGTATACAGGGCCCCTTCAGTGATACTAATGAAAAACTGTTTTTT. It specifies CASSIQGPFSDTNEKLFF.

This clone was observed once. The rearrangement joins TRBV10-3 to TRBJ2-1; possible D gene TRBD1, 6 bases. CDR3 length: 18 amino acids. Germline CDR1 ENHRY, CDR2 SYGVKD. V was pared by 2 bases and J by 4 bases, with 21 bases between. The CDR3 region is CAISEGPESLGAYNEQFF. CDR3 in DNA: TGTGCCATCAGTGAGGGCCCCGAGTCGTTGGGGGCGTACAATGAGCAGTTCTTC.

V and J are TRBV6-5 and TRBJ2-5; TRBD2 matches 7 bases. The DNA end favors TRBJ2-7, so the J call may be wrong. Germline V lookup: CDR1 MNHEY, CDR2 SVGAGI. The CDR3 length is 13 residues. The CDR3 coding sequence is TGTGCCAGCAGAAAGACTAGCCTCTACGAGCAGTACTTC. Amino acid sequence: CASRKTSLYEQYF.

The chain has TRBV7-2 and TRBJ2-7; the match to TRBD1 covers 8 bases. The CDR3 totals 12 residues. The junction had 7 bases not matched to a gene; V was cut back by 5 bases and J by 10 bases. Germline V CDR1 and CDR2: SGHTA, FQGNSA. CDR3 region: CASSRGQGTQYF. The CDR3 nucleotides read TGTGCCAGCAGCCGAGGACAGGGCACACAGTACTTC.

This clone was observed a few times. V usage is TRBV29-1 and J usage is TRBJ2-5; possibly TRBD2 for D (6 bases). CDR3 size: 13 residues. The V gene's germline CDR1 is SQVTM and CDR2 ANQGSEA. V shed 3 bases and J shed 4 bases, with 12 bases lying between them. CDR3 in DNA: TGCAGCGTTGAGAGGGAGGAGGGAGAGACCCAGTACTTC. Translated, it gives CSVEREEGETQYF. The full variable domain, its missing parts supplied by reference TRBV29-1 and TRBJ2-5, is SAVISQKPSRDICQRGTSLTIQCQVDSQVTMMFWYRQQPGQSLTLIATANQGSEATYESGFVIDKFPISRPNLTFSTLTVSNMSPEDSSIYLCSVEREEGETQYFGPGTRLLVL.

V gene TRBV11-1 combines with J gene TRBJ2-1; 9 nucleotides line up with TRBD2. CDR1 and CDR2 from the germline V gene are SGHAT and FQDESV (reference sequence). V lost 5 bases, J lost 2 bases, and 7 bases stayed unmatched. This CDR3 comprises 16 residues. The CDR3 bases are TGTGCCAGCAGCCCCTCGGGCGGGGGGGCCTACAATGAGCAGTTCTTC. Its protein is CASSPSGGGAYNEQFF. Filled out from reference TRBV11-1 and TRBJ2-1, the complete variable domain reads EAEVAQSPRYKITEKSQAVAFWCDPISGHATLYWYRQILGQGPELLVQFQDESVVDDSQLPKDRFSAERLKGVDSTLKIQPAELGDSAMYLCASSPSGGGAYNEQFFGPGTRLTVL.

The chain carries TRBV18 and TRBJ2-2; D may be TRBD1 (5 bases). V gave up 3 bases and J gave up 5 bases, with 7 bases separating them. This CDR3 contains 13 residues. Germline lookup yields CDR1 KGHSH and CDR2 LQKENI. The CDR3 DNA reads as TGTGCCAGCTCACCTCAGGGTACCGGGGAGCTGTTTTTT. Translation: CASSPQGTGELFF.

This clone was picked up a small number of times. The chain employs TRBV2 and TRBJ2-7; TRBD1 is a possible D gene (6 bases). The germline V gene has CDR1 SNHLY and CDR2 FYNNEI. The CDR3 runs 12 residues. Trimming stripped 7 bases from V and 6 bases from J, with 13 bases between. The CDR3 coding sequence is TGTGCCAGCAATCTCCAGGGGCTCGAGCAGTACTTC. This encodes CASNLQGLEQYF.

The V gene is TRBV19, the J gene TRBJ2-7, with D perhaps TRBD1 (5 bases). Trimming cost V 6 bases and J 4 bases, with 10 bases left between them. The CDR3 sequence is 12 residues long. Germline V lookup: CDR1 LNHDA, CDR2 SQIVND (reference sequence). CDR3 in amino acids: CASRTERYEQYF. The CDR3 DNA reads TGTGCCAGTAGGACAGAACGATACGAGCAGTACTTC.

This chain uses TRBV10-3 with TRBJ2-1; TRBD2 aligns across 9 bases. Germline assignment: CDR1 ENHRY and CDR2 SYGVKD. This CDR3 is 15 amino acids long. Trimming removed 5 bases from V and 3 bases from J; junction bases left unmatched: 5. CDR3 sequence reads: CAISLSGGNYNEQFF. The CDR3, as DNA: TGTGCCATCAGTCTTAGCGGGGGAAACTACAATGAGCAGTTCTTC.

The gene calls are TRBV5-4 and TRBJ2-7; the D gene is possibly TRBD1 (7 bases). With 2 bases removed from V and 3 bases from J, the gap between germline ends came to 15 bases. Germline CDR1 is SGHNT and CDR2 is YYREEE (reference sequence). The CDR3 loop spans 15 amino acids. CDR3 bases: TGTGCCAGCAGCTTCCAGACAGGGACTTTCTACGAGCAGTACTTC. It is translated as CASSFQTGTFYEQYF. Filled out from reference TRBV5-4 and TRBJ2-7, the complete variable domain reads ETGVTQSPTHLIKTRGQQVTLRCSSQSGHNTVSWYQQALGQGPQFIFQYYREEENGRGNFPPRFSGLQFPNYSSELNVNALELDDSALYLCASSFQTGTFYEQYFGPGTRLTVT.

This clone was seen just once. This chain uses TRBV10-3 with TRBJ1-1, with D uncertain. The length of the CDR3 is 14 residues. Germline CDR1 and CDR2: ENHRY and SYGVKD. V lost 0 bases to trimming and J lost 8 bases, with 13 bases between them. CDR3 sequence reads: CAISESLGYGEAFF. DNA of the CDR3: TGTGCCATCAGTGAGTCCCTCGGTTACGGGGAAGCTTTCTTT.

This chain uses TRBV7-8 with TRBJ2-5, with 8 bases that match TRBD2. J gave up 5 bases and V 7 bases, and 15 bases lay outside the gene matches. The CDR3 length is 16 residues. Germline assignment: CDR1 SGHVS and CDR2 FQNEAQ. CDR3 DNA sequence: TGTGCCAGCAAGCCGGCTAGCGGGCGGTTCAGGGAGACCCAGTACTTC. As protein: CASKPASGRFRETQYF.

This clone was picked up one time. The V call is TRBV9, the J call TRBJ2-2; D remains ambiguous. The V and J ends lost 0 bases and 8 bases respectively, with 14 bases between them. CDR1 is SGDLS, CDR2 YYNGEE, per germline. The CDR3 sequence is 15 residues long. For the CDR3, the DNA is TGTGCCAGCAGCGTAGATCCCCCCCCTATGGGGGAGCTGTTTTTT. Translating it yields CASSVDPPPMGELFF.